Below, one TCR beta chain is given with its context. The antigen remains unidentified. The data belong to a study of somatic mutations in cytotoxic T cells in rheumatoid arthritis. Overall study context: Peripheral blood samples of more than 25 ml EDTA were taken from patients directly after diagnosis and before treatment. Notes on the study in general: Measured CD8+ T-cell clonality, a value compared between rheumatoid arthritis patients and age-matched healthy controls, did not differ significantly.

Sequencing was performed with immunoSEQ multiplex PCR; in TCRdb, only in-frame clones are kept and a portion is missing. The sample contains around 20,000 clones, around four fifths of which appear only once. The V and J ends lost 1 base and 2 bases respectively, with 9 bases between them. From germline, CDR1 is SEHNR and CDR2 FQNEAQ (reference sequence). The CDR3 runs to 14 residues. Sequenced material: CD8+ T cells sorted from blood. The rearrangement uses TRBV7-9 and TRBJ2-7; D is tentatively TRBD1 or TRBD2 (5 bases each). This TCR came from an adult with rheumatoid arthritis. CDR3: CASSLEGRPYEQYF. The CDR3 nucleotides read TGTGCCAGCAGCTTAGAGGGACGACCCTACGAGCAGTACTTC.